The TCR beta chain described here comes from a study of radiotherapy plus CTLA-4 blockade in lung cancer. Repertoires were generated with immunoSEQ multiplex PCR, while TCRdb's copy carries only in-frame clones and drops some. The profile shows around 110,000 clones, about nine tenths of them singletons. V was trimmed by 2 bases and J by 1 base, leaving 11 bases between them. CDR3 length: 15 amino acids. From germline, CDR1 is SGHTA and CDR2 FQGTGA. This receptor was taken from a human donor with non-small cell lung cancer that progressed on radiotherapy plus ipilimumab. The V gene is TRBV7-3, the J gene TRBJ2-5; D might be TRBD1 or TRBD2, each matching 7 bases. Sequenced material: peripheral blood, taken from a patient treated with radiotherapy plus ipilimumab. In DNA form, the CDR3 reads TGTGCCAGCAGCTTAGCAGGGGGGGCCCAAGAGACCCAGTACTTC. Protein: CASSLAGGAQETQYF.